The entry below describes one TCR beta chain. The data originate from a study of blood T cell repertoires in COVID-19. Study-level information: Researchers got acute and convalescent COVID-19 samples from the United States, Italy and Spain. The cDNA or gDNA used as material had been derived from T cells, B-cell-depleted T cells, or PBMCs.

How the authors handled the data: Reference gene primer amplification in the assay estimated nucleated cell counts. The method was immunoSEQ multiplex PCR; TCRdb's version includes in-frame clones alone and lacks a portion of them. V and J calls and clone size are copied from that table; D and trimming were computed from the DNA. The sample carries about 220,000 clones, 65% to 85% recorded once. The germline V gene has CDR1 SGDLS and CDR2 YYNGEE. The CDR3 consists of 13 residues. V was clipped by 4 bases and J by 5 bases, with 12 bases between them. The chain employs TRBV9 and TRBJ1-2, with D hard to call. Input material: peripheral blood. The TCR comes from a human donor in a cohort sampled during active COVID-19. The CDR3 DNA follows: TGTGCCAGCAGCTCTCGTGAGAGGTATGGCTACACCTTC. It specifies CASSSRERYGYTF.